The T cell receptor beta chain under discussion was sequenced for a study of patients and donors after allogeneic stem cell transplantation. Trimming took 0 bases from V and 0 from J; bases not matched to a gene: 9. The CDR3 is 18 residues long. CDR1 is MGHDK, CDR2 SYGVNS, per germline. TCRdb re-analysed the RT-PCR reads in MiXCR, keeping a single row per CDR3 protein. The profile shows 800,000 to 1,000,000 distinct CDR3 sequences, more than 15% of them singletons. This clonotype appeared a few times. This clonotype originated in a human donor who was either an allogeneic HSCT recipient or a stem cell or donor lymphocyte infusion donor (not recorded which). It is not recorded whose cells these are; they may come from a transplant donor. The chain is built from TRBV25-1 and TRBJ2-5, with 8 nucleotides matching TRBD2. Sequenced input: blood, either unsorted or a sorted T cell fraction (not recorded which). The CDR3 DNA is TGTGCCAGCAGTGAATACGCTAGCGGGCCCTGGTACCAAGAGACCCAGTACTTC. Its protein is CASSEYASGPWYQETQYF. The whole variable domain, filled in from reference TRBV25-1 and TRBJ2-5, reads EADIYQTPRYLVIGTGKKITLECSQTMGHDKMYWYQQDPGMELHLIHYSYGVNSTEKGDLSSESTVSRIRTEHFPLTLESARPSHTSQYLCASSEYASGPWYQETQYFGPGTRLLVL.